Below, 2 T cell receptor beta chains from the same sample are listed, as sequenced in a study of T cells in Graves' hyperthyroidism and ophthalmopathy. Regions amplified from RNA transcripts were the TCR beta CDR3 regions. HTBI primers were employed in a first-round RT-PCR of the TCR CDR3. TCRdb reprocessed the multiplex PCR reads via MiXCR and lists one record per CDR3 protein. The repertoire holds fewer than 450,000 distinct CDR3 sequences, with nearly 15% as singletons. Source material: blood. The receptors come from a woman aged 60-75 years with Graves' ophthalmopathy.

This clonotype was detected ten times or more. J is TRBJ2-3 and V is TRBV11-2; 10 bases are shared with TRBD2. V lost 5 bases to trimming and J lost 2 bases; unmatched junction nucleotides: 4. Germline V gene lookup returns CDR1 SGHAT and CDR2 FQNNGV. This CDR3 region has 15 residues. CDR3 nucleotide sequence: TGTGCCAGCAGCCACGGACTAGCGGACACAGATACGCAGTATTTT. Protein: CASSHGLADTDTQYF. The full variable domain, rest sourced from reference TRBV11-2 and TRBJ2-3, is EAGVAQSPRYKIIEKRQSVAFWCNPISGHATLYWYQQILGQGPKLLIQFQNNGVVDDSQLPKDRFSAERLKGVDSTLKIQPAKLEDSAVYLCASSHGLADTDTQYFGPGTRLTVL.

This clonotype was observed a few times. The CDR3: CASSAGAVTGELFF. The CDR3 nucleotides read TGTGCCAGCAGCGCCGGAGCAGTCACCGGGGAGCTGTTTTTT. This rearrangement joins TRBV7-3 to TRBJ2-2; D not resolved. With 5 bases removed from V and 4 bases from J, the gap between germline ends came to 11 bases. Germline-derived CDR1 and CDR2 are SGHTA and FQGTGA. CDR3 length equals 14 residues.